A single TCR beta chain is shown here with its context. The sample comes from a study of T cells in Graves' hyperthyroidism and ophthalmopathy. Amplification yielded TCR beta CDR3 regions, with RNA transcripts as the source. RT-PCR in the first round (using the HTBI primer set) targeted the TCR CDR3. TCRdb reprocessed the multiplex PCR reads with MiXCR, giving one entry per CDR3 protein. The table has fewer than 450,000 distinct CDR3 sequences, roughly 20% seen once. Each diagnosis was grounded in clinical symptoms, serum thyroxine and TRAb, thyroid ultrasound, and orbital computed tomography. The ends were cut back, 1 base at V and 6 bases at J, with 7 bases in the middle. The V gene's germline CDR1 is SGDLS and CDR2 YYNGEE. The CDR3 length is 13 residues.

Sequencing was performed on blood. The source of this sequence is a young man with Graves' ophthalmopathy. The genes are TRBV9 and TRBJ2-2, with TRBD1 as a possible D gene (5 bases). The CDR3 region has the DNA TGTGCCAGCAGCGTACAGGGTCCCGGGGAGCTGTTTTTT. Amino acid sequence: CASSVQGPGELFF.